A selection of T cell receptor beta chains follows, all from one sample in a study of blood T cell repertoires in COVID-19. Profiled with immunoSEQ multiplex PCR; TCRdb holds only in-frame clones, not every one. The repertoire holds some 89,000 clones, with 89% as singletons. What was sequenced was peripheral blood. Source of these receptors: a man aged 50 or older with acute or convalescent COVID-19. CDR3s leave out the opening cysteine and the closing phenylalanine or tryptophan.

TRBV19	TRBJ1-2	14	ASRRGLAGGVYGYT
TRBV7-6	TRBJ1-3	16	ASSFGSQQGLGGNTIY
TRBV7-2	TRBJ2-3	15	ASSLARSGRSSDTQY
TRBV5-1	TRBJ1-2	11	ASSLGSSGGYT
TRBV6-2/TRBV6-3	TRBJ2-7	15	ASSQLAGGGPSYEQY
TRBV7-6	TRBJ2-3	14	ASSLRSGPPGDTQY
TRBV27	TRBJ1-1	11	ASSLGQNTEAF
TRBV11-2	TRBJ2-7	14	ASSPGQGAVGNEQY
TRBV5-5	TRBJ1-1	12	ASSSTTGFTEAF
TRBV6-5	TRBJ2-3	12	ASSRYRERDTQY
TRBV4-1	TRBJ1-5	15	ASSEGSWGDSNQPQH
TRBV5-6	TRBJ2-5	14	ASRTGTGFEGETQY
TRBV15	TRBJ2-5	14	ATSRDIGDSGETQY
TRBV7-3	TRBJ1-2	14	ASSLVRGAANYGYT
TRBV19	TRBJ1-1	14	ASSIGGQGINTEAF
TRBV18	TRBJ2-5	12	ASSPGQTQETQY
TRBV29-1	TRBJ1-6	11	SVGLSRDSPLH
TRBV28	TRBJ2-1	10	ASSSRQGPKF
TRBV5-1	TRBJ1-6	11	ASSDQGESPLH
TRBV20-1	TRBJ2-4	9	SARQGQAQY
TRBV12-3/TRBV12-4	TRBJ2-3	9	AVGEGDTQY
TRBV25-1	TRBJ2-7	13	ASSDRTGPIYEQY
TRBV7-2	TRBJ1-1	12	ASSLRGRGTEAF
TRBV3-1/TRBV3-2	TRBJ2-7	9	ASSRYGEQY
TRBV15	TRBJ1-3	12	ATGREYSGNTIY
TRBV2	TRBJ2-5	13	ASSLMDRGQETQY
TRBV4-1	TRBJ1-2	12	ASSSFDRGLGYT
TRBV6-5	TRBJ1-2	10	ASSRTADGYT
TRBV5-4	TRBJ2-1	13	ASSSSGSSYNEQF
TRBV3-1/TRBV3-2	TRBJ1-4	11	ASSQGPRQKLF
TRBV28	TRBJ1-1	13	ASSPHRVMRTEAF